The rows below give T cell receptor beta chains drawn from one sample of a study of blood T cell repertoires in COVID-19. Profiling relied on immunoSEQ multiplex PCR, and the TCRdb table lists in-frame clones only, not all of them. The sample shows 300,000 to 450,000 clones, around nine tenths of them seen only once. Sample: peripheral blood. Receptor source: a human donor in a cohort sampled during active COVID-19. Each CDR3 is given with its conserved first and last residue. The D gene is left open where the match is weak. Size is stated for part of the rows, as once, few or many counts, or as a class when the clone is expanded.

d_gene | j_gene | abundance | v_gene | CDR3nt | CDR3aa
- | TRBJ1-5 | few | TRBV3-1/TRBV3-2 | TGTGCCAGCAGCCAGGGCAGGGGACAGCCCCAGCATTTT | CASSQGRGQPQHF
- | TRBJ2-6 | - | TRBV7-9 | TGTGCCAGCAGCTTCCGACACGGGAAGCTTTCTGGGGCCAACGTCCTGACTTTC | CASSFRHGKLSGANVLTF
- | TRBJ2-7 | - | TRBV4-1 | TGCGCCAGCAGCCCAGGGCCAAGCCGCGGGATCCGATACGAGCAGTACTTC | CASSPGPSRGIRYEQYF
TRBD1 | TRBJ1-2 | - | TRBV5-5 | TGTGCCAGCAGCTTGGGGACAGGGTTAGCCTCCACTTGGGGCTACACCTTC | CASSLGTGLASTWGYTF
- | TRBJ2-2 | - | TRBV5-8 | TGTGCCAGCAGCACGAGGGTTGGGGGCGGCACCGGGGAGCTGTTTTTT | CASSTRVGGGTGELFF
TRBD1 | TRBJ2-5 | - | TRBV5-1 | TGCGCCAGCAGCTTGCGACCCATTGGACAGGGGGACTGGAAAGAGACCCAGTACTTC | CASSLRPIGQGDWKETQYF
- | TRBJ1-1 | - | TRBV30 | TGTGCCTGGAGTGGAGGCCCCACTGAAGCTTTCTTT | CAWSGGPTEAFF
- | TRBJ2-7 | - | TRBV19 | TGTGCCAGTAGTCGCTGGGGGGACAGTACTCCCTACGAGCAGTACTTC | CASSRWGDSTPYEQYF
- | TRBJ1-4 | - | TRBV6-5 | TGTGCCAGCAGTTACCTATTAGGGAGGCAGCTGTTTTTT | CASSYLLGRQLFF
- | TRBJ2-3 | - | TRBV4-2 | TGTGCCAGCAGCCAAGAAATCGGGGGAGATACGCAGTATTTT | CASSQEIGGDTQYF